These 27 T cell receptor beta chains were sequenced from one sample in a study of regulatory T cells in long-lasting Graves disease. Time point given: newly diagnosed GD, antithyroid drugs for less than 3 months. The TCR library was made from RNA extracted from PBMCs. With iRepertoire HTBI primers and Arm-PCR of CDR3 regions, TCR beta libraries were built. In TCRdb, the multiplex PCR reads were re-called with MiXCR into one record per CDR3 protein. The sample consists of some 320,000 distinct CDR3 sequences, 18% of them appearing once. This specimen consisted of peripheral blood mononuclear cells (PBMCs), obtained at new diagnosis, from a patient treated with antithyroid drugs. These receptors all stem from a female donor with Graves disease.

This clonotype has more than one count but fewer than ten. The chain employs TRBV20-1 and TRBJ2-6; D is unresolved. The CDR3 covers 15 residues. Between the trimmed V and J ends, which lost 3 bases and 0 bases, there was a span of 9 bases. Germline V lookup: CDR1 DFQATT, CDR2 SNEGSKA (reference sequence). CDR3 sequence reads: CSASAYHSGANVLTF. DNA of the CDR3: TGCAGTGCTAGTGCATACCACTCTGGGGCCAACGTCCTGACTTTC.

This clonotype has at least ten counts. V gene TRBV7-3 combines with J gene TRBJ1-3; no definite D call. This CDR3 spans 14 amino acids. Trimming pared 0 bases from V and 1 base from J, leaving 4 bases between. Germline lookup yields CDR1 SGHTA and CDR2 FQGTGA. This CDR3 is CASSLTGSGNTIYF. Here the CDR3 DNA reads TGTGCCAGCAGCTTAACAGGGTCTGGAAACACCATATATTTT.

This clonotype was recorded a few times. This chain joins TRBV14 and TRBJ2-7; D remains unclear. The CDR3 contains 16 residues. Germline CDR1 SGHDN, CDR2 FVKESK. With 0 bases removed from V and 2 bases from J, the gap between germline ends came to 14 bases. The CDR3 reads CASSQDLRTRAYEQYF. CDR3 in DNA: TGTGCCAGCAGCCAAGATCTCCGGACGCGAGCCTACGAGCAGTACTTC.

With respect to this clonotype: A read error may explain this, as a much larger clone is one base away. Here the CDR3 DNA reads TGTGCCAGCTCACACCAACAGGGGATGGTGGATGAGCAGTACTTC. Translation gives CASSHQQGMVDEQYF. V and J are TRBV18 and TRBJ2-7; TRBD1 aligns across 7 bases. Germline loops: CDR1 KGHSH, CDR2 LQKENI. Losses at the gene ends were 4 bases for V and 7 bases for J; bases not matched to a gene: 13. The CDR3 is 15 amino acids.

The chain links TRBV5-4 to TRBJ1-6, with 7 bases fitting TRBD1. V gave up 1 base and J gave up 0 bases; unmatched junction bases: 7. Germline CDR1 reads SGHNT; CDR2 reads YYREEE (reference sequence). The CDR3 is made up of 18 amino acids. DNA of the CDR3: TGTGCCAGCAGCTTGAGTGGAGGGGACAGCTCCTATAATTCACCCCTCCACTTT. This gives the protein CASSLSGGDSSYNSPLHF.

This clonotype has a count of ten or more. The V gene is TRBV11-2, the J gene TRBJ2-5; D gene unclear. Germline V gives CDR1 SGHAT, CDR2 FQNNGV. V was shortened by 0 bases and J by 2 bases, with 7 bases between the two germline ends. CDR3 size: 14 residues. The CDR3 here is CASSLETAQETQYF. The CDR3, as DNA: TGTGCCAGCAGCTTAGAAACAGCGCAAGAGACCCAGTACTTC.

Of note for this clonotype: A much larger clone lies one base from this, so it may be a read error. Given the absence of the conserved phenylalanine or tryptophan at the CDR3 end, a read error is likely. V gene TRBV14 combines with J gene TRBJ2-5; D might be TRBD2 (6 bases). Germline loops: CDR1 SGHDN, CDR2 FVKESK. Trimming cost V 6 bases and J 4 bases, with 15 bases left between them. The CDR3 has 14 residues. The CDR3 DNA reads TGTGCCAGCAGTTCCCCTGGAGGGCCAGAGACCCAGTACCTC. Its protein is CASSSPGGPETQYL.

This clonotype was recorded many times. The V and J genes are TRBV30 and TRBJ2-7; 13 bases agree with TRBD2. The V gene end was trimmed by 5 bases and the J gene end by 7 bases; junction bases not matched to a gene: 8. CDR3 size: 14 residues. The germline gives CDR1 GTSNPN, CDR2 SVGIG (reference sequence). Here the CDR3 reads CAWETGTSGKEQYF. CDR3 DNA: TGTGCCTGGGAAACCGGGACTAGCGGGAAAGAGCAGTACTTC.

This clonotype was counted at least ten times. The chain links TRBV6-1 to TRBJ2-7; TRBD2 is a possible D gene (5 bases). Germline loops: CDR1 MNHNS, CDR2 SASEGT. Trimming shortened V by 5 bases and J by 3 bases, and 17 bases separated the two germline ends. The CDR3 spans 15 residues. The CDR3 loop is CASSTRPDLIYEQYF. The CDR3 DNA follows: TGTGCCAGCAGTACTAGACCGGACCTAATCTACGAGCAGTACTTC.

This clonotype appeared many times. V is TRBV6-1 and J is TRBJ2-7; 10 bases map to TRBD1. After removal of 6 bases from V and 5 bases from J, the junction contained 10 bases not matched to a gene. In germline, CDR1 is MNHNS, CDR2 SASEGT. CDR3 length: 15 amino acids. DNA for the CDR3: TGTGCCAGCAGGCTACGCCCGGGACAGGGGCACGAGCAGTACTTC. Its protein is CASRLRPGQGHEQYF.

The sample holds many counts of this clonotype. The chain recombines TRBV20-1 with TRBJ2-1; 8 bases align to TRBD1. The V and J ends lost 3 bases and 3 bases, in that order; junction bases with no gene match: 4. CDR1 is DFQATT, CDR2 SNEGSKA, per germline (reference sequence). This CDR3 is built from 14 residues. Written as DNA, the CDR3 is TGCAGTGCTAGTTCTGACAGGGGCTACAATGAGCAGTTCTTC. It encodes CSASSDRGYNEQFF.

In the case of this clonotype: One base away lies a much larger clone, so this may be a sequencing read error. This likely comes from a read error, as the CDR3 has no conserved phenylalanine or tryptophan at its end. The chain carries TRBV19 and TRBJ2-1; TRBD2 agrees at 7 bases. Germline-derived CDR1 and CDR2 are LNHDA and SQIVND (reference sequence). J was trimmed by 2 bases and V by 3 bases; bases with no gene match: 4. The CDR3 totals 15 residues. CDR3 in amino acids: CASSITGTTYNEQFS. In DNA form, the CDR3 reads TGTGCCAGTAGTATCACCGGGACTACCTACAATGAGCAGTTCTCC.

The sample holds many counts of this clonotype. This sequence joins TRBV9 and TRBJ2-7, with 7 positions matching TRBD2. The CDR3 runs to 16 residues. Germline CDR1 is SGDLS and CDR2 is YYNGEE. V lost 0 bases, J lost 4 bases, and 10 bases stayed unmatched. The CDR3 DNA follows: TGTGCCAGCAGCGTAGCGGCCGGGACTACCATATACGAGCAGTACTTC. It translates to CASSVAAGTTIYEQYF.

This clonotype occurred a few times. The chain recombines TRBV30 with TRBJ2-2; a weak D match, TRBD2 (7 bases). The germline V and J ends were trimmed by 2 bases and 4 bases, with 11 bases remaining between them. In germline, CDR1 is GTSNPN, CDR2 SVGIG (reference sequence). The CDR3 runs to 14 residues. This chain's CDR3 is CAWSRGGGTGELFF. CDR3 nucleotides: TGTGCCTGGAGTAGGGGGGGAGGCACCGGGGAGCTGTTTTTT.

The table lists this clonotype with many counts. The chain combines TRBV5-4 with TRBJ2-3, with D perhaps matching TRBD1 (6 bases). V was cut by 4 bases and J by 2 bases, with 14 bases left in between. The germline V gene has CDR1 SGHNT and CDR2 YYREEE (reference sequence). The CDR3 covers 15 residues. CDR3 loop: CASSTGQRDTDTQYF. The CDR3 region has the DNA TGTGCCAGCAGCACCGGACAGAGAGACACAGATACGCAGTATTTT.

This chain joins TRBV6-5 and TRBJ1-1; D is unclear. The CDR3 totals 13 residues. Germline-derived CDR1 and CDR2 are MNHEY and SVGAGI. Trimming removed 2 bases at V and 7 bases at J, with 11 bases between. This chain's CDR3 is CASSYGPTVEAFF. For the CDR3, the DNA is TGTGCCAGCAGTTACGGGCCAACAGTTGAAGCTTTCTTT.

This chain links TRBV2 with TRBJ2-7; TRBD1 agrees at 7 bases. The germline V gene encodes CDR1 SNHLY and CDR2 FYNNEI. The CDR3 consists of 15 residues. The V segment lost 8 bases and the J segment 6 bases; nucleotides outside the gene matches: 16. CDR3 protein: CASQGVQTVDREQYF. CDR3 nucleotides: TGTGCCAGCCAGGGGGTTCAGACAGTAGACCGCGAGCAGTACTTC.

This clonotype occurred many times. The CDR3 nucleotides are TGTGCCAGCAGTGAAGGGGGGCAGAATAATTCACCCCTCCACTTT. Its protein product is CASSEGGQNNSPLHF. The J gene is TRBJ1-6, the V gene TRBV25-1; tentative D call: TRBD1 (6 bases). Germline assignment: CDR1 MGHDK and CDR2 SYGVNS. The CDR3 has 15 amino acids. V was trimmed by 2 bases and J by 5 bases, leaving 10 bases between them.

This clonotype was observed many times. V usage is TRBV9 and J usage is TRBJ2-3, with a tentative D call TRBD2 (6 bases). V was clipped by 0 bases and J by 5 bases, with 13 bases between them. The CDR3 length is 15 residues. Germline V lookup: CDR1 SGDLS, CDR2 YYNGEE. CDR3 sequence: CASSVGTKFGDTQYF. In DNA, the CDR3 is TGTGCCAGCAGCGTAGGGACTAAGTTTGGAGATACGCAGTATTTT.

In its sample, this clonotype was seen many times. This rearrangement joins TRBV11-1 to TRBJ2-1; 10 bases map to TRBD1. CDR3 length equals 14 residues. Germline CDR1 and CDR2: SGHAT and FQDESV (reference sequence). V dropped 5 bases and J dropped 8; count of bases not matched to a gene: 6. In DNA form, the CDR3 reads TGTGCCAGCAGCCGCCGGGACAGGGGCGATGAGCAGTTCTTC. Translating gives CASSRRDRGDEQFF.

The chain has TRBV6-1 and TRBJ2-1; TRBD1 aligns across 9 bases. Germline CDR1 and CDR2: MNHNS and SASEGT. This CDR3 comprises 16 residues. With 6 bases clipped from V and 3 bases from J, the junction kept 9 bases outside the gene matches. CDR3 in DNA: TGTGCCAGCAGCATACAGGGGGCCAAACTCTACAATGAGCAGTTCTTC. Translated: CASSIQGAKLYNEQFF.

In its sample, this clonotype was seen many times. The chain links TRBV12-3 or TRBV12-4 to TRBJ1-5; no clear D. V lost 7 bases and J lost 3, with 10 bases in between. The CDR3 is 13 residues long. The CDR3 DNA reads TGTGCCAGCACCAAGTCGGTCAATCAGCCCCAGCATTTT. Protein product: CASTKSVNQPQHF.

This clonotype was found many times. The chain employs TRBV28 and TRBJ2-5; 8 nucleotides line up with TRBD2. The germline CDR1 and CDR2 sequences are MDHEN and SYDVKM. J gave up 0 bases and V 6 bases, and 12 bases lay outside the gene matches. CDR3 length: 17 residues. The CDR3 protein is CASRTTASGSYQETQYF. The CDR3 DNA reads TGTGCCAGCAGGACGACTGCCAGCGGGAGCTACCAAGAGACCCAGTACTTC.

The V gene is TRBV3-1, the J gene TRBJ2-5; 9 bases line up with TRBD2. The V segment lost 0 bases and the J segment 5 bases; nucleotides outside the gene matches: 7. Germline V lookup: CDR1 LGHDT, CDR2 YNNKEL (reference sequence). The CDR3 totals 16 residues. This chain's CDR3 is CASSQDDLAGLETQYF. CDR3 DNA sequence: TGTGCCAGCAGCCAAGATGACCTAGCGGGGTTGGAGACCCAGTACTTC.

This clonotype occurred many times. CDR3 coding DNA: TGTGCCAGCGCGTGGGGAAGCTCCTACGAGCAGTACTTC. It yields the protein CASAWGSSYEQYF. The chain recombines TRBV27 with TRBJ2-7; D is undetermined. CDR3 length equals 13 residues. V dropped 8 bases and J dropped 0 bases, with 11 bases sitting between them. Germline V CDR1 and CDR2: MNHEY, SMNVEV (reference sequence).

The rearrangement uses TRBV11-2 and TRBJ2-3; perhaps TRBD2 as D (6 bases). The CDR3 totals 16 residues. Germline V gene lookup returns CDR1 SGHAT and CDR2 FQNNGV. The ends were cut back, 6 bases at V and 2 bases at J, with 18 bases in the middle. The CDR3 here is CASSWGSGPYTDTQYF. CDR3 coding DNA: TGTGCCAGCAGTTGGGGCAGCGGGCCCTACACAGATACGCAGTATTTT.

This clonotype was counted between two and nine times. The V and J genes are TRBV7-2 and TRBJ2-7, with 10 bases fitting TRBD2. The CDR3 sequence is 17 residues long. Germline CDR1 SGHTA, CDR2 FQGNSA. V was clipped by 4 bases and J by 0 bases; unmatched bases: 9. CDR3 coding DNA: TGTGCCAGCAGCTCCTTCCCTCTAGCGGGAGTCTCCTACGAGCAGTACTTC. The encoded protein is CASSSFPLAGVSYEQYF.